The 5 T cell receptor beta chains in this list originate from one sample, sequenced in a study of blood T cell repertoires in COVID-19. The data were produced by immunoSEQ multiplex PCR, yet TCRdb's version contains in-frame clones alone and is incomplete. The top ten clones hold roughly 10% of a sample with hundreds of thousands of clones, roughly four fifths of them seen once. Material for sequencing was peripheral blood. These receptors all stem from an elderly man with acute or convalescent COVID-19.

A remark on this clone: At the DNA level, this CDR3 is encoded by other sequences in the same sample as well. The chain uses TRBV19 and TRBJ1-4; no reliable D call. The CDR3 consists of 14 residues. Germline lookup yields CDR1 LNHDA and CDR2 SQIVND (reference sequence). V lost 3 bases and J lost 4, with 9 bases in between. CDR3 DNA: TGTGCCAGTAGTATCCCGGGAGGTAATGAAAAACTGTTTTTT. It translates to CASSIPGGNEKLFF.

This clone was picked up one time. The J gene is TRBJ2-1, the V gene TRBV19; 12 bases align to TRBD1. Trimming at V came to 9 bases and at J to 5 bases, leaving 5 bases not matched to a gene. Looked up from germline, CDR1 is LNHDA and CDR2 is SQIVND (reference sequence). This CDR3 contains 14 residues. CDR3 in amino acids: CASNRDRGHNEQFF. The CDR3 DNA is TGTGCCAGCAACCGGGACAGGGGGCACAATGAGCAGTTCTTC. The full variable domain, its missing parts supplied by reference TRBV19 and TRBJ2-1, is DGGITQSPKYLFRKEGQNVTLSCEQNLNHDAMYWYRQDPGQGLRLIYYSQIVNDFQKGDIAEGYSVSREKKESFPLTVTSAQKNPTAFYLCASNRDRGHNEQFFGPGTRLTVL.

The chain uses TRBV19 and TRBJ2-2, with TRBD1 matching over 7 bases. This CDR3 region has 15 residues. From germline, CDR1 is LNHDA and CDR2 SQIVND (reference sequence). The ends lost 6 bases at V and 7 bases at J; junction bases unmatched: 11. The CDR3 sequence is CASRSQGEIGGELFF. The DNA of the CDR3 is TGTGCCAGTAGAAGCCAGGGGGAAATCGGCGGGGAGCTGTTTTTT.

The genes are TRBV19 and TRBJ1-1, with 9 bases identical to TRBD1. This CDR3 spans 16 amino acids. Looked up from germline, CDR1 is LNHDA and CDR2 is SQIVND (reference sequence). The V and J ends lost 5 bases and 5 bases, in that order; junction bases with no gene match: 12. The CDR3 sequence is CASSPLGTGRETEAFF. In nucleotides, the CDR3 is TGTGCCAGTAGTCCCCTCGGGACAGGGCGGGAAACTGAAGCTTTCTTT.

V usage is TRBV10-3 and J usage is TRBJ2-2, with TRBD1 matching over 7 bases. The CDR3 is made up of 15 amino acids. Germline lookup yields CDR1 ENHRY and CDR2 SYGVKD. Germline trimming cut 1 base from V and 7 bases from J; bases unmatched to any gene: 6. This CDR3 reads CAISEFQGVGGELFF. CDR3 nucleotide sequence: TGTGCCATCAGTGAGTTTCAGGGGGTCGGCGGGGAGCTGTTTTTT.